Shown below are 30 T cell receptor beta chains from a single sample sequenced in a study of T cell repertoires in cytomegalovirus infection. TCRdb reanalysed the reads using MiXCR and keeps one entry per CDR3 protein. Among hundreds of thousands of distinct CDR3 sequences, approximately 46% were seen once, and the ten largest hold 43%. No antigen has been assigned to these receptors. Sequenced material: cultured PBMCs, taken from culture after CMV antigen stimulation. The receptors shown here come from a human donor in good health (CMV status not recorded). Some clones in this sample may be carry-over from other donors' samples.

Points on this clonotype: At one of its ends the junction is not consistent with the germline gene, which may arise from a read error. The chain has TRBV5-1 and TRBJ2-1, with a possible D match to TRBD2 (5 bases). CDR1 is SGHRS and CDR2 is YFSETQ in the germline V gene. The CDR3 loop spans 14 amino acids. CDR3 protein: CASRLDLARNEQFF. In DNA form, the CDR3 reads TGCGCCAGCAGGTTGGACTTGGCCCGCAATGAGCAGTTCTTC.

J is TRBJ1-3 and V is TRBV6-1; D gene uncertain. Germline CDR1 reads MNHNS; CDR2 reads SASEGT. This CDR3 comprises 15 residues. Trimming took off 3 bases at V and 0 bases at J, with 9 bases between the two ends. The chain's CDR3 is CASSDIRNSGNTIYF. In DNA form, the CDR3 reads TGTGCCAGCAGTGATATCAGGAACTCTGGAAACACCATATATTTT.

Concerning this clonotype itself: An end of the junction differs from the germline gene, which may be a read error. V and J are TRBV12-3 or TRBV12-4 and TRBJ1-3, with D tentatively TRBD1 (6 bases). The CDR3 runs to 14 residues. DNA for the CDR3: TGTGTCAGCAGTTTAAACAGGGAAGGAAACACCATATATTTT. This encodes CVSSLNREGNTIYF.

The table lists this clonotype with a few counts. The chain uses TRBV6-1 and TRBJ2-1; D is unclear. This CDR3 is built from 15 residues. Germline V gene sequence: CDR1 MNHNS, CDR2 SASEGT. V was shortened by 11 bases and J by 0 bases, with 17 bases between the two germline ends. Written as DNA, the CDR3 is TGTGCCCTAAGTAGGGATGTGAGCTCCTACAATGAGCAGTTCTTC. The encoded protein is CALSRDVSSYNEQFF.

This clonotype was counted only a few times. V and J are TRBV7-8 and TRBJ1-2, with a possible D match to TRBD1 (6 bases). Germline CDR1 and CDR2: SGHVS and FQNEAQ. Trimming cost V 1 base and J 8 bases, with 14 bases left between them. This CDR3 region has 14 residues. The CDR3: CASSLGVGGEGYTF. In DNA form, the CDR3 reads TGTGCCAGCAGCTTAGGGGTAGGGGGTGAGGGCTACACCTTC.

This clonotype was seen only a few times. The chain is built from TRBV7-9 and TRBJ1-2; D gene uncertain. Trimming removed 10 bases from V and 1 base from J, with 13 bases in between. Germline loops: CDR1 SEHNR, CDR2 FQNEAQ (reference sequence). This CDR3 region has 13 residues. The CDR3 is CATNTENNYGYTF. DNA for the CDR3: TGTGCCACAAATACAGAGAATAACTATGGCTACACCTTC.

This sequence joins TRBV7-6 and TRBJ1-1; no clear D gene. In germline, CDR1 is SGHVS, CDR2 FNYEAQ. Trimming shortened V by 5 bases and J by 3 bases, and 16 bases separated the two germline ends. The CDR3 contains 15 residues. CDR3 region: CASSSTAQRDTEAFF. The CDR3 DNA is TGTGCCAGCAGCAGCACTGCACAGCGGGACACTGAAGCTTTCTTT.

This chain connects TRBV7-6 to TRBJ2-7; the D is unclear. The CDR3 length is 13 residues. The germline V and J ends were trimmed by 5 bases and 7 bases, with 15 bases remaining between them. Looked up from germline, CDR1 is SGHVS and CDR2 is FNYEAQ. CDR3 DNA: TGTGCCAGCAGCCCAACACCTCCAAGGGAGCAGTACTTC. Amino acids: CASSPTPPREQYF. The full variable domain, completed using reference TRBV7-6 and TRBJ2-7, is GAGVSQSPRYKVTKRGQDVALRCDPISGHVSLYWYRQALGQGPEFLTYFNYEAQQDKSGLPNDRFSAERPEGSISTLTIQRTEQRDSAMYRCASSPTPPREQYFGPGTRLTVT.

The rearrangement uses TRBV7-6 and TRBJ2-3, with D unresolved. V lost 5 bases to trimming and J lost 2 bases, with 11 bases between them. CDR3 length: 14 amino acids. Germline V CDR1 and CDR2: SGHVS, FNYEAQ. The CDR3 sequence is CASSPGRPTDTQYF. CDR3 coding DNA: TGTGCCAGCAGCCCAGGTAGACCCACAGATACGCAGTATTTT. Together with reference TRBV7-6 and TRBJ2-3, the CDR3 gives the full variable domain: GAGVSQSPRYKVTKRGQDVALRCDPISGHVSLYWYRQALGQGPEFLTYFNYEAQQDKSGLPNDRFSAERPEGSISTLTIQRTEQRDSAMYRCASSPGRPTDTQYFGPGTRLTVL.

This rearrangement joins TRBV20-1 to TRBJ2-2; 8 positions agree with TRBD2. CDR1 is DFQATT and CDR2 is SNEGSKA in the germline V gene (reference sequence). The CDR3 sequence is 16 residues long. Trimming took 1 base from V and 6 from J; bases not matched to a gene: 10. In DNA form, the CDR3 reads TGCAGTGCTAGAGCTAGCGGGTTTCAGCGTGCCGGGGAGCTGTTTTTT. Protein product: CSARASGFQRAGELFF.

A note on this clonotype: At one of its ends the junction is not consistent with the germline gene, which may arise from a read error. The chain combines TRBV15 with TRBJ1-1; D gene unclear. The CDR3 has 14 amino acids. The V gene's germline CDR1 is LNHNV and CDR2 YYDKDF (reference sequence). This chain's CDR3 is CATSRDRRVTEAFF. Here the CDR3 DNA reads TGTGCCACCAGCCGAGATAGAAGAGTCACTGAAGCTTTCTTT. Full variable domain (rest looked up from reference TRBV15 and TRBJ1-1): DAMVIQNPRYQVTQFGKPVTLSCSQTLNHNVMYWYQQKSSQAPKLLFHYYDKDFNNEADTPDNFQSRRPNTSFCFLDIRSPGLGDTAMYLCATSRDRRVTEAFFGQGTRLTVV.

Only one count was recorded for this clonotype. This chain uses TRBV6-8 with TRBJ2-7, with 7 bases lining up with TRBD2. The junction had 4 bases not matched to a gene; V was cut back by 9 bases and J by 2 bases. CDR3 length: 12 residues. Per germline, CDR1 MNHGY and CDR2 SAAAGT. The CDR3 DNA reads TGTGCCAGTAAAGCGGGAACCTACGAGCAGTACTTC. Its translation: CASKAGTYEQYF.

The rearrangement uses TRBV14 and TRBJ2-2, with D hard to call. Deletions cut 4 bases from V and 3 bases from J, with 6 bases between. The CDR3 runs to 13 residues. Germline values: CDR1 SGHDN, CDR2 FVKESK. The CDR3 here is CASSRSYTGELFF. The CDR3 coding sequence is TGTGCCAGCAGCCGCAGTTACACCGGGGAGCTGTTTTTT.

The chain uses TRBV19 and TRBJ2-3, with TRBD2 matching over 9 bases. There are 16 residues in the CDR3. With V trimmed by 5 bases and J by 7 bases, 13 bases remained unmatched. Germline V gene sequence: CDR1 LNHDA, CDR2 SQIVND (reference sequence). CDR3 in amino acids: CASSPRSLAGQYTQYF. The CDR3, as DNA: TGTGCCAGTAGTCCCCGTTCGCTAGCGGGGCAATATACGCAGTATTTT.

The gene calls are TRBV7-2 and TRBJ2-3; TRBD2 aligns across 9 bases. Trimming took 6 bases from V and 3 from J; bases not matched to a gene: 7. Germline loops: CDR1 SGHTA, CDR2 FQGNSA. The CDR3 totals 15 residues. The CDR3 sequence is CASSSRLAATDTQYF. CDR3 bases: TGTGCCAGCAGTTCGCGACTAGCGGCAACAGATACGCAGTATTTT.

The chain couples TRBV7-6 to TRBJ2-7; unclear D gene. CDR3 length: 14 residues. Germline CDR1 SGHVS, CDR2 FNYEAQ. With 1 base removed from V and 2 bases from J, the gap between germline ends came to 9 bases. CDR3 sequence (DNA): TGTGCCAGCAGCTTAGGGGCTTCTACCTACGAGCAGTACTTC. It is translated as CASSLGASTYEQYF. The whole variable domain, remainder taken from reference TRBV7-6 and TRBJ2-7, is GAGVSQSPRYKVTKRGQDVALRCDPISGHVSLYWYRQALGQGPEFLTYFNYEAQQDKSGLPNDRFSAERPEGSISTLTIQRTEQRDSAMYRCASSLGASTYEQYFGPGTRLTVT.

This chain joins TRBV5-1 and TRBJ2-3, with D tentatively TRBD2 (6 bases). With 4 bases removed from V and 1 base from J, the gap between germline ends came to 16 bases. Germline-derived CDR1 and CDR2 are SGHRS and YFSETQ. This CDR3 contains 16 residues. CDR3 in DNA: TGCGCCAGCAGCCCACGCGGGGAGCACCGCACAGATACGCAGTATTTT. Its translation is CASSPRGEHRTDTQYF.

V and J are TRBV27 and TRBJ2-7; 9 bases match TRBD2. The germline V gene has CDR1 MNHEY and CDR2 SMNVEV (reference sequence). Trimming took 2 bases from V and 11 from J; bases not matched to a gene: 7. The CDR3 sequence is 13 residues long. The CDR3 DNA reads TGTGCCAGCAGTTTAGATGCTAGCGGGGTGAAGTACTTC. It codes for CASSLDASGVKYF.

This clonotype was seen once. This chain joins TRBV25-1 and TRBJ2-5; 7 bases are shared with TRBD1. The ends lost 11 bases at V and 5 bases at J; junction bases unmatched: 11. Germline V CDR1 and CDR2: MGHDK, SYGVNS. This CDR3 comprises 13 residues. CDR3 nucleotides: TGTGCCCGCACTGGGACAGCGATTGAGACCCAGTACTTC. Translated, it gives CARTGTAIETQYF.

This chain connects TRBV5-4 to TRBJ2-5, with TRBD2 matching over 14 bases. In germline, CDR1 is SGHNT, CDR2 YYREEE (reference sequence). The CDR3 covers 16 residues. V trimming: 3 bases; J trimming: 5 bases; junction bases outside the gene matches: 6. In DNA, the CDR3 is TGTGCCAGCAGCTCAGGGGGACTAGCGGGAGTCGAGACCCAGTACTTC. This encodes CASSSGGLAGVETQYF. Looking up the rest from reference TRBV5-4 and TRBJ2-5 gives the full variable domain: ETGVTQSPTHLIKTRGQQVTLRCSSQSGHNTVSWYQQALGQGPQFIFQYYREEENGRGNFPPRFSGLQFPNYSSELNVNALELDDSALYLCASSSGGLAGVETQYFGPGTRLLVL.

J is TRBJ2-2 and V is TRBV11-2, with no clear D. CDR1 is SGHAT and CDR2 is FQNNGV in the germline V gene. Deletions cut 2 bases from V and 6 bases from J, with 13 bases between. This CDR3 is 15 amino acids long. CDR3 bases: TGTGCCAGCAGCTTATTTGAAGTCCAGGCCGGGGAGCTGTTTTTT. It is translated as CASSLFEVQAGELFF.

The rearrangement uses TRBV28 and TRBJ1-5, with D maybe TRBD1 (5 bases). Germline CDR1 and CDR2: MDHEN and SYDVKM. The CDR3 is 14 amino acids. V was pared by 4 bases and J by 8 bases, with 15 bases between. In DNA form, the CDR3 reads TGTGCCAGCAGTTCCGTGGGACCGTTGGAGCCCCAGCATTTT. It is translated as CASSSVGPLEPQHF.

In its sample, this clonotype was seen a few times. The chain is built from TRBV6-1 and TRBJ1-2, with TRBD1 matching 7 bases. Germline loops: CDR1 MNHNS, CDR2 SASEGT. V was pared by 4 bases and J by 5 bases, with 10 bases of the junction left unmatched. This CDR3 is built from 15 residues. The CDR3 here is CASSGPRQGHYGYTF. In DNA, the CDR3 is TGTGCCAGCAGTGGACCCCGACAGGGACATTATGGCTACACCTTC.

V and J are TRBV6-5 and TRBJ1-3; D unclear. V was shortened by 5 bases and J by 0 bases, with 11 bases between the two germline ends. Per the germline V gene, CDR1 is MNHEY and CDR2 is SVGAGI. There are 15 residues in the CDR3. CDR3 nucleotide sequence: TGTGCCAGCAGTCGCTCCCTACACTCTGGAAACACCATATATTTT. Translating gives CASSRSLHSGNTIYF.

V gene TRBV6-5 combines with J gene TRBJ2-1, with D possibly being TRBD1 or TRBD2 (5 bases each). V lost 4 bases, J lost 6 bases, and 13 bases lay in between. CDR1 and CDR2 (germline): MNHEY, SVGAGI. This CDR3 is built from 14 residues. The CDR3 region has the DNA TGTGCCAGCAGTTTCTATCAGAGGGGCAATGAGCAGTTCTTC. Residues: CASSFYQRGNEQFF.

Only a few counts were recorded for this clonotype. The gene calls are TRBV4-1 and TRBJ2-7; the D call may be TRBD1 or TRBD2 (5 bases each). Trimming left V 4 bases short and J 5 bases short, with 18 bases between. Germline CDR1 reads MGHRA; CDR2 reads YSYEKL. The CDR3 length is 15 residues. The CDR3 here is CASSPLGTPYNEQYF. The CDR3 DNA is TGCGCCAGCAGCCCCCTGGGGACCCCTTACAACGAGCAGTACTTC.

This rearrangement joins TRBV5-1 to TRBJ2-7; 13 bases are a match to TRBD2. Germline-derived CDR1 and CDR2 are SGHRS and YFSETQ. After removal of 5 bases from V and 3 bases from J, the junction contained 5 bases not matched to a gene. CDR3 size: 15 residues. The CDR3: CASREGLAGIYEQYF. CDR3 nucleotides: TGCGCCAGCAGGGAGGGACTAGCGGGGATCTACGAGCAGTACTTC.

J is TRBJ2-3 and V is TRBV7-9; no definite D call. The CDR3 runs 14 residues. From germline, CDR1 is SEHNR and CDR2 FQNEAQ (reference sequence). Trimming cost V 5 bases and J 2 bases, with 11 bases left between them. For the CDR3, the DNA is TGTGCCAGCAGCCGCGATCCCCACACAGATACGCAGTATTTT. As protein: CASSRDPHTDTQYF.

J is TRBJ1-6 and V is TRBV7-2; a weak D match, TRBD1 (5 bases). The CDR3 spans 17 residues. CDR1 and CDR2 (germline): SGHTA, FQGNSA. Trimming cost V 1 base and J 8 bases, with 18 bases left between them. In DNA, the CDR3 is TGTGCCAGCAGCTTAGTTGGGGCAGGGATGACCTATTCACCCCTCCACTTT. Encoded protein: CASSLVGAGMTYSPLHF.

V gene TRBV7-9 combines with J gene TRBJ2-3; 9 positions match TRBD2. Losses at the gene ends were 3 bases for V and 5 bases for J; bases not matched to a gene: 6. CDR3 length: 15 amino acids. The V gene's germline CDR1 is SEHNR and CDR2 FQNEAQ (reference sequence). This CDR3 reads CASSFVAGVRDTQYF. CDR3 nucleotides: TGTGCCAGCAGCTTCGTAGCGGGAGTGAGAGATACGCAGTATTTT.